Each of the 27 T cell receptor beta chains below was sequenced from the same sample in a study of early T cells in non-severe SARS-CoV-2 infection. TCRdb fed the 5' RACE reads into MiXCR, producing one record per CDR3 protein. The sample includes about 98,000 distinct CDR3 sequences, about 11% of them seen just once. The sample was whole blood. The receptor set was obtained from an adult who was a healthcare worker with PCR-confirmed SARS-CoV-2 infection or an uninfected control (not recorded which).

This clonotype was seen a handful of times. CDR3: CASSIAGGRNNEQFF. The CDR3, as DNA: TGTGCCAGCAGTATAGCGGGGGGGCGGAACAATGAGCAGTTCTTC. The chain uses TRBV6-5 and TRBJ2-1, with TRBD2 identical over 11 bases. This CDR3 comprises 15 residues. Looked up from germline, CDR1 is MNHEY and CDR2 is SVGAGI. V shed 5 bases and J 5 bases; nucleotides not matched to a gene: 5.

V and J are TRBV10-3 and TRBJ1-2; D is uncertain. Trimming shortened V by 7 bases and J by 8 bases, and 8 bases separated the two germline ends. Germline values: CDR1 ENHRY, CDR2 SYGVKD. The CDR3 loop spans 10 amino acids. CDR3 bases: TGTGCCATCAAAACAGCAGGCTACACCTTC. Protein product: CAIKTAGYTF.

The table lists this clonotype with many counts. V usage is TRBV5-1 and J usage is TRBJ1-1; a weak D match, TRBD1 (6 bases). CDR1 and CDR2 (germline): SGHRS, YFSETQ. CDR3 length equals 15 residues. V shed 4 bases and J shed 0 bases, with 13 bases lying between them. CDR3 sequence (DNA): TGCGCCAGCAGCCCGGGACACTTTATGAACACTGAAGCTTTCTTT. Translation: CASSPGHFMNTEAFF.

This clonotype was counted only a few times. The genes are TRBV3-1 and TRBJ1-2; D remains unclear. V was cut by 2 bases and J by 7 bases, with 8 bases left in between. Per germline, CDR1 LGHDT and CDR2 YNNKEL (reference sequence). The CDR3 covers 12 residues. The CDR3 protein is CASSQFLSGYTF. The CDR3, as DNA: TGTGCCAGCAGCCAATTTCTGAGTGGCTACACCTTC.

In its sample, this clonotype was seen many times. Compared with germline, one end of the junction differs, possibly owing to a read error. This sequence joins TRBV14 and TRBJ1-3; no clear D. CDR1 and CDR2 from the germline V gene are SGHDN and FVKESK. This CDR3 has 15 residues. In nucleotides, the CDR3 is TGTGCCAGCAGCCAAGAGGCAGGCTCTGAAAACACCATATATTTT. The encoded protein is CASSQEAGSENTIYF.

Concerning this clonotype itself: A single base separates this from a much larger clone, so it may be a read error. This chain connects TRBV18 to TRBJ2-1; the match to TRBD2 covers 13 bases. CDR1 is KGHSH, CDR2 LQKENI, per germline. The trim removed 4 bases at V and 8 bases at J, leaving 8 bases unmatched. The CDR3 is 16 residues long. The CDR3 sequence: CASSLTSGRVQDEQFF. The CDR3 DNA follows: TGTGCCAGCTCACTAACTAGCGGGAGGGTCCAGGATGAGCAGTTCTTC.

This clonotype was seen at least ten times. This chain links TRBV7-3 with TRBJ2-4; D may be TRBD2 (5 bases). The CDR3 is made up of 16 amino acids. From germline, CDR1 is SGHTA and CDR2 FQGTGA. The V end lost 5 bases, the J end lost 0 bases, and 14 bases lay between the germline ends. The CDR3, as DNA: TGTGCCAGCAGCGACTATCTCGGAGTAGCCAAAAACATTCAGTACTTC. It yields the protein CASSDYLGVAKNIQYF.

There are a few counts of this clonotype. The chain links TRBV7-9 to TRBJ2-3, with TRBD1 identical over 9 bases. This CDR3 is 15 amino acids long. V lost 5 bases to trimming and J lost 4 bases; unmatched junction nucleotides: 7. Germline V CDR1 and CDR2: SEHNR, FQNEAQ (reference sequence). The CDR3 bases are TGTGCCAGCAGCCGCCTTGGACAGGGGCCAGATACGCAGTATTTT. This encodes CASSRLGQGPDTQYF.

This clonotype was seen once. V and J are TRBV6-1 and TRBJ2-3; a weak D match, TRBD2 (6 bases). V gave up 4 bases and J gave up 6 bases, with 14 bases separating them. Germline V gene lookup returns CDR1 MNHNS and CDR2 SASEGT. This CDR3 has 14 residues. The CDR3 protein is CASSARDWTDTQYF. CDR3 in DNA: TGTGCCAGCAGTGCCCGGGACTGGACGGATACGCAGTATTTT.

In this sample, this clonotype turned up many times. The rearrangement uses TRBV13 and TRBJ1-2, with D perhaps TRBD1 (6 bases). The CDR3 is 15 amino acids. Germline values: CDR1 PRHDT, CDR2 FYEKMQ (reference sequence). The germline V and J ends were trimmed by 6 bases and 8 bases, with 22 bases remaining between them. The CDR3 DNA is TGTGCCAGCAGGACCTCCGGGACACCCTCGGAGGGCTACACCTTC. It codes for CASRTSGTPSEGYTF.

In regard to this clonotype: A much bigger clone sits one base away, suggesting this may be a read error. The chain is built from TRBV27 and TRBJ2-7; 9 bases match TRBD1. Germline lookup yields CDR1 MNHEY and CDR2 SMNVEV (reference sequence). The CDR3 extends over 13 amino acids. The chain's CDR3 is CANSLRTGDGQYF. The CDR3 DNA follows: TGTGCCAACAGTTTACGGACAGGGGATGGGCAGTACTTC.

Ten or more counts support this clonotype. V and J are TRBV12-3 or TRBV12-4 and TRBJ2-4; D might be TRBD1 (6 bases). Deletions cut 5 bases from V and 8 bases from J, with 28 bases between. The CDR3 is 18 amino acids. For the CDR3, the DNA is TGTGCCAGCAGTAAGGGTAGGGGCAGGGGATTCCGTGGGGACATTCAGTACTTC. Its translation: CASSKGRGRGFRGDIQYF.

V gene TRBV6-5 combines with J gene TRBJ1-5; 8 nucleotides line up with TRBD1. The germline V gene encodes CDR1 MNHEY and CDR2 SVGAGI. V lost 4 bases to trimming and J lost 4 bases; unmatched junction nucleotides: 6. CDR3 length: 15 residues. The CDR3 bases are TGTGCCAGCAGTTCGGGCAGGGGGCAAAATCAGCCCCAGCATTTT. Protein product: CASSSGRGQNQPQHF.

This clonotype came up many times. The chain couples TRBV7-2 to TRBJ1-1; TRBD1 agrees at 8 bases. The CDR3 runs to 14 residues. Germline V lookup: CDR1 SGHTA, CDR2 FQGNSA. Trimming removed 3 bases from V and 5 bases from J; junction bases left unmatched: 5. CDR3 in amino acids: CASSLVGTGTEAFF. CDR3 in DNA: TGTGCCAGCAGCTTGGTTGGGACAGGAACTGAAGCTTTCTTT.

The V gene is TRBV7-2, the J gene TRBJ1-4; 9 bases are a match to TRBD1. In germline, CDR1 is SGHTA, CDR2 FQGNSA. Trimming took 6 bases from V and 7 from J; bases not matched to a gene: 6. This CDR3 contains 14 residues. For the CDR3, the DNA is TGTGCCAGCAGATCCGGGACAGGGTCTGAAAAACTGTTTTTT. Translated, it gives CASRSGTGSEKLFF.

This clonotype has only a few counts. The chain links TRBV6-5 to TRBJ2-4, with TRBD1 identical over 9 bases. J lost 6 bases, V lost 5 bases, and 5 bases had no gene match. Germline CDR1 and CDR2: MNHEY and SVGAGI. The CDR3 consists of 14 residues. Written as DNA, the CDR3 is TGTGCCAGCAGTCCCGGACAGGGGACAAACATTCAGTACTTC. This gives the protein CASSPGQGTNIQYF.

The V call is TRBV20-1, the J call TRBJ2-1; D remains unclear. Trimming stripped 1 base from V and 0 bases from J, with 10 bases between. CDR3 size: 15 residues. The germline gives CDR1 DFQATT, CDR2 SNEGSKA (reference sequence). In DNA, the CDR3 is TGCAGTGCTAGAGGAGGATCCAGCTCCTACAATGAGCAGTTCTTC. This gives the protein CSARGGSSSYNEQFF.

This clonotype was seen many times. V and J are TRBV7-9 and TRBJ1-2, with 7 bases identical to TRBD1. Germline V lookup: CDR1 SEHNR, CDR2 FQNEAQ (reference sequence). The CDR3 runs 14 residues. V trimming: 6 bases; J trimming: 2 bases; junction bases outside the gene matches: 6. CDR3 nucleotides: TGTGCCAGCAGTCTCCAGGGGGGGAACTATGGCTACACCTTC. Protein: CASSLQGGNYGYTF.

This clonotype was recorded a few times. The chain joins TRBV6-2 or TRBV6-3 to TRBJ2-3; a weak D match, TRBD1 (5 bases). V lost 2 bases and J 11 bases, leaving 23 bases between the germline ends. Germline-derived CDR1 and CDR2 are MNHEY and SVGEGT. The CDR3 is 16 amino acids. This CDR3 is CASSYGARVSTNVQYF. In DNA, the CDR3 is TGTGCCAGCAGTTACGGTGCCAGGGTCTCTACAAATGTGCAGTATTTT.

The genes are TRBV5-1 and TRBJ1-2; no clear D gene. This CDR3 has 16 residues. Deletions cut 4 bases from V and 0 bases from J, with 16 bases between. Germline V CDR1 and CDR2: SGHRS, YFSETQ. The CDR3 protein is CASSPEEPVTNYGYTF. CDR3 coding DNA: TGCGCCAGCAGCCCGGAGGAGCCCGTGACTAACTATGGCTACACCTTC.

This clonotype was recorded a few times. The chain links TRBV15 to TRBJ2-4; 7 nucleotides align to TRBD1. After removal of 0 bases from V and 6 bases from J, the junction contained 2 bases not matched to a gene. In germline, CDR1 is LNHNV, CDR2 YYDKDF (reference sequence). The CDR3 totals 14 residues. The CDR3 DNA sequence: TGTGCCACCAGCAGAGATAGGGGGCCAAACATTCAGTACTTC. Protein sequence: CATSRDRGPNIQYF.

The J gene is TRBJ1-6, the V gene TRBV20-1; the D is unclear. Germline V lookup: CDR1 DFQATT, CDR2 SNEGSKA (reference sequence). This CDR3 region has 13 residues. Trimming pared 3 bases from V and 5 bases from J, leaving 8 bases between. The CDR3 sequence: CSASWLDNSPLHF. The CDR3 region has the DNA TGCAGTGCTAGTTGGTTGGATAATTCACCCCTCCACTTT.

This clonotype has only one observation. The rearrangement uses TRBV6-5 and TRBJ1-1, with D uncertain. The CDR3 is made up of 13 amino acids. CDR1 MNHEY and CDR2 SVGAGI come from the germline V gene. Trimming left V 2 bases short and J 1 base short, with 5 bases between. This chain's CDR3 is CASSYEWNTEAFF. As DNA, the CDR3 is TGTGCCAGCAGTTACGAGTGGAACACTGAAGCTTTCTTT.

This clonotype was recorded many times. The rearrangement joins TRBV7-3 to TRBJ2-1, with 10 bases aligning to TRBD1. J lost 1 base, V lost 2 bases, and 2 bases had no gene match. CDR1 and CDR2 (germline): SGHTA, FQGTGA. The CDR3 sequence is 16 residues long. CDR3 in amino acids: CASSLSGQGSYNEQFF. Written as DNA, the CDR3 is TGTGCCAGCAGCTTATCGGGACAGGGGTCCTACAATGAGCAGTTCTTC.

CDR3 sequence (DNA): TGTGCCAGCAGCAAGGGGGACAGGGCGGATGAGCAGTTCTTC. Its translation is CASSKGDRADEQFF. The V call is TRBV11-1, the J call TRBJ2-1; 9 bases are shared with TRBD1. Germline values: CDR1 SGHAT, CDR2 FQDESV (reference sequence). V shed 5 bases and J 8 bases; nucleotides not matched to a gene: 7. This CDR3 has 14 residues.

The sample holds many counts of this clonotype. Here the CDR3 reads CASRPGTGKTPLHF. The CDR3 coding sequence is TGTGCCAGCAGACCCGGGACAGGGAAGACACCCCTCCACTTT. The chain carries TRBV7-9 and TRBJ1-6; TRBD1 agrees at 9 bases. Germline CDR1 and CDR2: SEHNR and FQNEAQ (reference sequence). J was trimmed by 11 bases and V by 6 bases; bases with no gene match: 8. The CDR3 loop spans 14 amino acids.

This clonotype was counted many times. This rearrangement joins TRBV5-8 to TRBJ2-3, with 9 bases matching TRBD1. The J segment lost 1 base and the V segment lost 4 bases, leaving 10 bases of the junction unmatched. CDR1 is SGHTS, CDR2 YDEGEE, per germline. The length of the CDR3 is 17 residues. CDR3 sequence reads: CASSMDRGRAGTDTQYF. The DNA for the CDR3 is TGTGCCAGCAGCATGGACAGGGGTCGGGCGGGCACAGATACGCAGTATTTT.